The 12 T cell receptor beta chains reported below all come from one sample, sequenced in a study of shared clonotypes between healthy human individuals. Assay used: immunoSEQ multiplex PCR; TCRdb lists only in-frame clones, some missing. The sample records 1.4 million or so clones, approximately 98.5% being singletons. Material for sequencing was naive CD4+ T cells sorted from blood. The subset was: CD45RA+ positively selected. Receptors originate from a man in his thirties or forties in good health.

The chain links TRBV6-4 to TRBJ2-5; 7 nucleotides agree with TRBD2. V lost 0 bases, J lost 4 bases, and 8 bases stayed unmatched. The CDR3 length is 16 residues. Germline values: CDR1 MRHNA, CDR2 SNTAGT. DNA of the CDR3: TGTGCCAGCAGTGACTCCTGGCGGGAGACGGGAGAGACCCAGTACTTC. Translated: CASSDSWRETGETQYF.

The chain has TRBV9 and TRBJ2-7; 8 bases fit TRBD2. The V and J ends lost 0 bases and 7 bases, in that order; junction bases with no gene match: 9. Germline assignment: CDR1 SGDLS and CDR2 YYNGEE. This CDR3 comprises 15 residues. The CDR3 nucleotides read TGTGCCAGCAGCGTAGAGCGAGCGGGAGTAAATGAGCAGTACTTC. This encodes CASSVERAGVNEQYF.

The chain joins TRBV18 to TRBJ2-1; 7 bases map to TRBD1. The CDR3 spans 15 residues. Germline assignment: CDR1 KGHSH and CDR2 LQKENI. The V gene end was trimmed by 5 bases and the J gene end by 9 bases; junction bases not matched to a gene: 13. The CDR3 protein is CASSSTGPPLGEQFF. Written as DNA, the CDR3 is TGTGCCAGCTCATCGACAGGGCCACCCTTGGGTGAGCAGTTCTTC.

V and J are TRBV11-1 and TRBJ2-7; TRBD2 matches 10 bases. Per germline, CDR1 SGHAT and CDR2 FQDESV (reference sequence). The V gene end was trimmed by 4 bases and the J gene end by 4 bases; junction bases not matched to a gene: 4. The CDR3 has 14 amino acids. This CDR3 is CASSSPSGSYEQYF. The CDR3 DNA follows: TGTGCCAGCAGCTCTCCTAGCGGGAGTTACGAGCAGTACTTC.

The V gene is TRBV2, the J gene TRBJ2-7; D might be TRBD2 (6 bases). Germline V gene data show CDR1 as SNHLY and CDR2 as FYNNEI. The CDR3 has 14 residues. V was shortened by 7 bases and J by 4 bases, with 17 bases between the two germline ends. The CDR3 spells CASNAGTYEYEQYF. Here the CDR3 DNA reads TGTGCCAGCAACGCCGGGACTTATGAGTACGAGCAGTACTTC. The entire variable domain, with the rest obtained from reference TRBV2 and TRBJ2-7, is as follows: EPEVTQTPSHQVTQMGQEVILRCVPISNHLYFYWYRQILGQKVEFLVSFYNNEISEKSEIFDDQFSVERPDGSNFTLKIRSTKLEDSAMYFCASNAGTYEYEQYFGPGTRLTVT.

The chain recombines TRBV5-1 with TRBJ2-1; no clear D. Germline assignment: CDR1 SGHRS and CDR2 YFSETQ. The CDR3 loop spans 13 amino acids. The V gene lost 3 bases and the J gene lost 3 bases, with 7 bases spanning the gap. The CDR3 DNA follows: TGCGCCAGCAGCTCTAACCTCTACAATGAGCAGTTCTTC. It encodes CASSSNLYNEQFF.

The chain employs TRBV7-9 and TRBJ1-2; D uncertain. Trimming took 1 base from V and 8 from J, leaving 8 bases between them. The length of the CDR3 is 12 residues. Per the germline V gene, CDR1 is SEHNR and CDR2 is FQNEAQ (reference sequence). CDR3 sequence: CASSLDVGGYTF. The DNA for the CDR3 is TGTGCCAGCAGCTTAGACGTCGGGGGCTACACCTTC.

Notes on this clone: In the same sample, other DNA sequences code for this CDR3. This sequence joins TRBV28 and TRBJ2-7, with D unresolved. Germline CDR1 and CDR2: MDHEN and SYDVKM. The CDR3 length is 12 residues. V lost 7 bases and J 2 bases, leaving 9 bases between the germline ends. Here the CDR3 DNA reads TGTGCCAGCACCGGAGCAACCTACGAGCAGTACTTC. Its translation is CASTGATYEQYF.

The V and J genes are TRBV19 and TRBJ1-5; possible D gene TRBD1, 5 bases. The V end was cut by 3 bases, the J end by 2 bases, with 14 bases between. Germline loops: CDR1 LNHDA, CDR2 SQIVND (reference sequence). CDR3 length: 16 residues. For the CDR3, the DNA is TGTGCCAGTAGTATCCTCGTGGGGGACCGCAATCAGCCCCAGCATTTT. It is translated as CASSILVGDRNQPQHF.

This chain links TRBV7-9 with TRBJ2-2, with 7 bases identical to TRBD2. Germline V gene lookup returns CDR1 SEHNR and CDR2 FQNEAQ (reference sequence). The CDR3 spans 15 residues. The trim removed 8 bases at V and 2 bases at J, leaving 8 bases unmatched. The CDR3 loop is CASGPRDYNTGELFF. For the CDR3, the DNA is TGTGCCAGCGGCCCGCGGGACTATAACACCGGGGAGCTGTTTTTT.

This CDR3 is CASNQGSQETQYF. In DNA, the CDR3 is TGTGCCAGCAATCAGGGGTCCCAAGAGACCCAGTACTTC. The V and J genes are TRBV28 and TRBJ2-5, with D possibly matching TRBD1 (6 bases). V was shortened by 7 bases and J by 1 base, with 10 bases between the two germline ends. The germline V gene encodes CDR1 MDHEN and CDR2 SYDVKM. The CDR3 is 13 amino acids. Using reference TRBV28 and TRBJ2-5 for the parts outside the CDR3, the full variable domain is DVKVTQSSRYLVKRTGEKVFLECVQDMDHENMFWYRQDPGLGLRLIYFSYDVKMKEKGDIPEGYSVSREKKERFSLILESASTNQTSMYLCASNQGSQETQYFGPGTRLLVL.

The chain combines TRBV7-3 with TRBJ2-2; D is undetermined. Trimming removed 7 bases from V and 5 bases from J, with 11 bases in between. CDR1 SGHTA and CDR2 FQGTGA come from the germline V gene. This CDR3 is built from 13 residues. The CDR3 here is CASTPVATGELFF. CDR3 DNA: TGTGCCAGCACCCCAGTCGCGACCGGGGAGCTGTTTTTT.